Described below is a single T cell receptor (beta chain) sequence and its context. Its specificity is not known. This entry is derived from a study of cytomegalovirus exposure and HLA in healthy donors. Study-wide points: The study labeled 164 TCR beta chains cytomegalovirus-associated. The authors assumed roughly uniform sequencing depth across donors for presence/absence analyses.

Vbeta (60) and Jbeta (13) primers were used in the PCR. The method was immunoSEQ multiplex PCR; TCRdb's version includes in-frame clones alone and lacks a portion of them. Of just over 150,000 clones in the sample, 65% to 85% were seen once. The sample consisted of PBMCs. The source is a man in his forties in good health and CMV-seropositive.

CDR3 in DNA: TGTGCCAGCAGCCACTCTGGGCGACAGACTAACTATGGCTACACCTTC. It encodes CASSHSGRQTNYGYTF. The J gene is TRBJ1-2, the V gene TRBV27; tentative D call: TRBD1 (5 bases). V was pared by 6 bases and J by 0 bases, with 17 bases between. This CDR3 contains 16 residues. Germline assignment: CDR1 MNHEY and CDR2 SMNVEV (reference sequence).